A selection of T cell receptor beta chains follows, all from one sample in a study of blood T cell repertoires in COVID-19. Measured with immunoSEQ multiplex PCR; TCRdb has only the in-frame clones, and not every one. The data contain around 450,000 clones, approximately 86% of them seen just once; the ten biggest clones take up roughly 0.72%. The sequenced sample consisted of PBMCs or T cells enriched from blood (not recorded which). These receptors came from a woman aged 18-29 years who had recovered from COVID-19. CDR3s include the opening cysteine and the closing phenylalanine or tryptophan. Size values are once, few and many counts, or a class for expanded clones, and some rows have none.

v_call cdr3_length clone_size cdr3_aa
TRBV5-4 14 - CASRQDRGAYEQYF
TRBV3-1/TRBV3-2 15 once CASSQDGGWGTEAFF
TRBV9 15 - CASSRWTGPNTEAFF
TRBV5-4 16 - CASALGGEKRAQPQHF
TRBV2 14 - CATSRTSQRWELFF
TRBV3-1/TRBV3-2 15 - CASSQVAGGDYGYTF
TRBV5-6 15 - CASSRPWDSSSPLHF
TRBV28 15 - CASSSPTGAGNTIYF
TRBV7-9 15 once CASSSQGGAGTEAFF
TRBV30 13 once CAWSVTGGGGYTF
TRBV7-6 17 - CASSLGARGPSNQPQHF
TRBV4-1 17 - CASSQFPPGQSFSPLHF
TRBV30 13 once CAWTGGSGSPLHF
TRBV5-1 14 - CASSPLGGNTEAFF
TRBV4-2 16 - CASSPSSDRTNYGYTF
TRBV7-9 15 - CASTDPGGVNTEAFF
TRBV5-6 13 - CASSWGSTDTQYF
TRBV6-5 13 - CASSYASSYEQYF
TRBV2 16 once CASLQRSSGFQETQYF
TRBV6-4 15 - CASSEYGGPNQPQHF
TRBV2 19 - CASSEALVQLDRDRDIQYF
TRBV2 15 once CASSEGGGWEYGYTF
TRBV7-6 15 - CASSLSQGSGNTIYF
TRBV5-1 16 - CASSPTSGGLDTEAFF
TRBV5-8 18 - CASSLVLESGSSNQPQHF
TRBV5-4 16 - CASSLPGGFNTGELFF
TRBV5-1 17 - CASSSPRGRGLNTEAFF
TRBV24-1 15 - CATSDSTGLGTEAFF
TRBV24-1 14 - CATSDVRESQPQHF
TRBV6-5 15 - CASSYSGGINTEAFF
TRBV19 14 - CASSLGQGSSEQYF
TRBV6-5 15 - CASSLPGGLNQPQHF